Described below is a single T cell receptor beta chain sequence and its context. Its target is not known. Libraries were prepared by immunoSEQ multiplex PCR; TCRdb keeps only in-frame clonotypes and omits some of them. The repertoire holds about 85,000 clones, 85% to 95% seen once, with 7.6% in the top ten. The source of the sample is a study of graft-versus-host responses after intestinal transplantation. Looking at the study overall: Anti-thymocyte globulin induction preceded about 3 years of tacrolimus and steroid maintenance in all recipients.

Study-wide points: Within allografts, high graft-versus-host to host-versus-graft clonal ratios were seen among patients with graft-donor T cell macrochimerism. GvH clones surfaced in recipient marrow, some emerging earlier in ileum or blood. After transplant, early declines in HvG clones were associated with peak levels of circulating GvH clones.

The sequencing here drew on unstimulated CD8+ T cells sorted from spleen or lymph node cells, taken before transplant. The TCR sequence derives from a human donor who was the organ donor for an intestinal transplant.

CDR3 sequence reads: CASSQELGRDTGELFF. In DNA form, the CDR3 reads TGCGCCAGCAGCCAAGAGCTTGGCAGAGACACCGGGGAGCTGTTTTTT. This chain joins TRBV4-1 and TRBJ2-2; the D is unclear. Germline V gene lookup returns CDR1 MGHRA and CDR2 YSYEKL. This CDR3 is built from 16 residues. V lost 0 bases and J 3 bases, leaving 11 bases between the germline ends.